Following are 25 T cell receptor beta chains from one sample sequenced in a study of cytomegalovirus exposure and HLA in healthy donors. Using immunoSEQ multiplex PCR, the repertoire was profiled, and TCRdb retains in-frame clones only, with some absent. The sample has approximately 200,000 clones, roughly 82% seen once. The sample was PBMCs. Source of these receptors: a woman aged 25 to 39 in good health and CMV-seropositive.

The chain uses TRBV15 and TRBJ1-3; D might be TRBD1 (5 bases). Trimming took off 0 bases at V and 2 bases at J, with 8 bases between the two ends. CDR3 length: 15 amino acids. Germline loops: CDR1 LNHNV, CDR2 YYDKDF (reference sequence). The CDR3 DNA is TGTGCCACCAGCAGAGATCAAGGGGCTGGAAACACCATATATTTT. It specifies CATSRDQGAGNTIYF.

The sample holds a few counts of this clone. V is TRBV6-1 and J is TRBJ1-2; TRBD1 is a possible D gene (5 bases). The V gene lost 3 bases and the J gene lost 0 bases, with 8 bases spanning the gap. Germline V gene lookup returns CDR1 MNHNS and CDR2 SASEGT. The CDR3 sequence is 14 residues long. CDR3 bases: TGTGCCAGCAGTGAGGCCAGGGCTAACTATGGCTACACCTTC. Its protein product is CASSEARANYGYTF.

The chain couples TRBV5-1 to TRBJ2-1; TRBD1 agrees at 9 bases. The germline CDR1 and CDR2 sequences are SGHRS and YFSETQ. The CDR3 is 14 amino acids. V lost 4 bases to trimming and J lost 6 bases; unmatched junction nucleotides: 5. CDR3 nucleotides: TGCGCCAGCAGCCCGACGGACAGGGGCAATGAGCAGTTCTTC. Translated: CASSPTDRGNEQFF. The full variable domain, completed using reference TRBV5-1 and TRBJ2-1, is KAGVTQTPRYLIKTRGQQVTLSCSPISGHRSVSWYQQTPGQGLQFLFEYFSETQRNKGNFPGRFSGRQFSNSRSEMNVSTLELGDSALYLCASSPTDRGNEQFFGPGTRLTVL.

Written as DNA, the CDR3 is TGTGCCAGCACCCCCAGCGACCTATACAATGAGCAGTTCTTC. Translating it yields CASTPSDLYNEQFF. V gene TRBV2 combines with J gene TRBJ2-1; the D is unclear. V lost 7 bases to trimming and J lost 4 bases, with 14 bases between them. The CDR3 length is 14 residues. The V gene's germline CDR1 is SNHLY and CDR2 FYNNEI.

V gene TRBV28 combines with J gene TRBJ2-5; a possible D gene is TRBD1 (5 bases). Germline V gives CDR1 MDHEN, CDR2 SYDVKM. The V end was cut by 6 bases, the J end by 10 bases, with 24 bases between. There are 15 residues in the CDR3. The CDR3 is CASSKNLDRRRGQYF. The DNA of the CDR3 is TGTGCCAGCAGCAAAAACCTGGACCGGCGTAGGGGCCAGTACTTC.

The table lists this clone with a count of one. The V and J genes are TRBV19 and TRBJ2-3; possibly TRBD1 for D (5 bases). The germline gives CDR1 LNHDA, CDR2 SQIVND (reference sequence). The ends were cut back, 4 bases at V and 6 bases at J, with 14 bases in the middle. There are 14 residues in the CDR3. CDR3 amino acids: CASSKTVSSDTQYF. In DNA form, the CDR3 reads TGTGCCAGTAGTAAGACAGTTTCCTCTGATACGCAGTATTTT.

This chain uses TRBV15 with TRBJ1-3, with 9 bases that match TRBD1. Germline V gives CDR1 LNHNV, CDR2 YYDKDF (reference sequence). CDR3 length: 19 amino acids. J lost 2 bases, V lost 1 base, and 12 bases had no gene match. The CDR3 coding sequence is TGTGCCACCAGCAGAGCCGGGACAGGGTATTCGGGGGCTGGAAACACCATATATTTT. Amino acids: CATSRAGTGYSGAGNTIYF.

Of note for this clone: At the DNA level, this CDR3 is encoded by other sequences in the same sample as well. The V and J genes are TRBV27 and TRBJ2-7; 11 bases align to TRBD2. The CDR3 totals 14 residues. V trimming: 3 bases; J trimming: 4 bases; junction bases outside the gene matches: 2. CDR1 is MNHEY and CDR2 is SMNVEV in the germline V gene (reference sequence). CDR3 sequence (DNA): TGTGCCAGCAGTTTGGGGACTAGCGGTTACGAGCAGTACTTC. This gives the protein CASSLGTSGYEQYF.

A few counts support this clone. The CDR3 reads CASRSSSEAFF. CDR3 coding DNA: TGTGCCAGTAGGTCGTCTTCGGAAGCTTTCTTT. The V gene is TRBV19, the J gene TRBJ1-1; D is undetermined. V lost 6 bases and J lost 8, with 10 bases in between. The CDR3 length is 11 residues. Germline values: CDR1 LNHDA, CDR2 SQIVND (reference sequence).

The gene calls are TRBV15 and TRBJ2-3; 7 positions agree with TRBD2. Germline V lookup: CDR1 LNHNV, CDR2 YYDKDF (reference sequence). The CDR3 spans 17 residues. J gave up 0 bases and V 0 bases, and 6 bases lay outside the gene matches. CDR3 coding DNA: TGTGCCACCAGCAGAGAGCCGGGACTACCAAGCACAGATACGCAGTATTTT. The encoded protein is CATSREPGLPSTDTQYF. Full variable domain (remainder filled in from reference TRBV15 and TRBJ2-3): DAMVIQNPRYQVTQFGKPVTLSCSQTLNHNVMYWYQQKSSQAPKLLFHYYDKDFNNEADTPDNFQSRRPNTSFCFLDIRSPGLGDTAMYLCATSREPGLPSTDTQYFGPGTRLTVL.

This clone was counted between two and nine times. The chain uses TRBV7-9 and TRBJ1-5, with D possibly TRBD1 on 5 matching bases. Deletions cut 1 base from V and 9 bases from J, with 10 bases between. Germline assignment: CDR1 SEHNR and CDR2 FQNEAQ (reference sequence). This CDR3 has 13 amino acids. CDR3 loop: CASSLELGGPQHF. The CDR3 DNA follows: TGTGCCAGCAGCTTAGAGTTGGGGGGGCCCCAGCATTTT.

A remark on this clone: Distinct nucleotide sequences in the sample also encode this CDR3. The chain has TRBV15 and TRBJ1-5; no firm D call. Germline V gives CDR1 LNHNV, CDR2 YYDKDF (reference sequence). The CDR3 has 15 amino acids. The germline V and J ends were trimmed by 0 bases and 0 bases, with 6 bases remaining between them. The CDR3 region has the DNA TGTGCCACCAGCAGAGATAGAGGTAGCAATCAGCCCCAGCATTTT. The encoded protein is CATSRDRGSNQPQHF.

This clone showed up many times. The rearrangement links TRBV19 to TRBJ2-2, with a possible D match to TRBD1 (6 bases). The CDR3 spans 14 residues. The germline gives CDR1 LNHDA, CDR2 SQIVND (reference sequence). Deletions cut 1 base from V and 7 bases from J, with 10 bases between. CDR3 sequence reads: CASSIAGGYGELFF. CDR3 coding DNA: TGTGCCAGTAGTATAGCTGGGGGCTACGGGGAGCTGTTTTTT. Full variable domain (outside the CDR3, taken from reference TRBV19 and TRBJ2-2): DGGITQSPKYLFRKEGQNVTLSCEQNLNHDAMYWYRQDPGQGLRLIYYSQIVNDFQKGDIAEGYSVSREKKESFPLTVTSAQKNPTAFYLCASSIAGGYGELFFGEGSRLTVL.

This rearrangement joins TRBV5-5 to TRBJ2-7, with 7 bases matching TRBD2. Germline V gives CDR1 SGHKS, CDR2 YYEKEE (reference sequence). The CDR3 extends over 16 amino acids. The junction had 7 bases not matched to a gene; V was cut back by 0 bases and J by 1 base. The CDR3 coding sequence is TGTGCCAGCAGCTTGGTGGGACTACTGGGATCCTACGAGCAGTACTTC. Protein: CASSLVGLLGSYEQYF.

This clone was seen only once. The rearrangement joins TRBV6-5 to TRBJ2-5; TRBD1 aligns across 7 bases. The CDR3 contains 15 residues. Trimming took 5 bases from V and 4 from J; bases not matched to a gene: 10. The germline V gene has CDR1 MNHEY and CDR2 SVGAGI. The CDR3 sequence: CASSPTGDRAETQYF. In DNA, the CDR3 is TGTGCCAGCAGTCCCACCGGAGACAGGGCAGAGACCCAGTACTTC.

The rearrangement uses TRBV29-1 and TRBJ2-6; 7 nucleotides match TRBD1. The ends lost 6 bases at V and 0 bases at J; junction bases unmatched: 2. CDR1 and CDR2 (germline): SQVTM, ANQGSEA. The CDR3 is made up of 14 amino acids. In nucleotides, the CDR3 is TGCAGCGTAGGACAGGCCTCTGGGGCCAACGTCCTGACTTTC. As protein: CSVGQASGANVLTF. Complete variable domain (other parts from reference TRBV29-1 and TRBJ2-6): SAVISQKPSRDICQRGTSLTIQCQVDSQVTMMFWYRQQPGQSLTLIATANQGSEATYESGFVIDKFPISRPNLTFSTLTVSNMSPEDSSIYLCSVGQASGANVLTFGAGSRLTVL.

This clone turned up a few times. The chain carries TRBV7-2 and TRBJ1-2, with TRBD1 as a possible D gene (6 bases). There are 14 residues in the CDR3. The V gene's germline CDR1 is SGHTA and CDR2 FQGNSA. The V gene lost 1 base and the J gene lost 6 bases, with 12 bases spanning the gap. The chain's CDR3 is CASSLVGTTDGYTF. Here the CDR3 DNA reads TGTGCCAGCAGCTTAGTAGGGACAACTGATGGCTACACCTTC.

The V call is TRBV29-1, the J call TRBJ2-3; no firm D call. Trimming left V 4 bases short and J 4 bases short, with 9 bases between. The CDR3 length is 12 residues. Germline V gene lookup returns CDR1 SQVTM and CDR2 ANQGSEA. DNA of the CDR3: TGCAGCGTTGTCGGGTTGGCAGATACGCAGTATTTT. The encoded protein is CSVVGLADTQYF.

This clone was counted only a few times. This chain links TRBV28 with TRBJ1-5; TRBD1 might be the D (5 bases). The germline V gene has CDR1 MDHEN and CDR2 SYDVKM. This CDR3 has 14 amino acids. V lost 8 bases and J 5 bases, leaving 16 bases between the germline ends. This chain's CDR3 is CASLGTGSYQPQHF. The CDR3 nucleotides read TGTGCCAGCCTAGGGACCGGGAGTTATCAGCCCCAGCATTTT.

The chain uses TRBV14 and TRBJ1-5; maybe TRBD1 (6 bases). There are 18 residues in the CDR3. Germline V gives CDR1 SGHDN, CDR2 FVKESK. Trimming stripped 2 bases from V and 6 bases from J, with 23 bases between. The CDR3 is CASSQTPFEDRTGQPQHF. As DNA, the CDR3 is TGTGCCAGCAGCCAAACCCCCTTCGAGGACAGAACTGGTCAGCCCCAGCATTTT.

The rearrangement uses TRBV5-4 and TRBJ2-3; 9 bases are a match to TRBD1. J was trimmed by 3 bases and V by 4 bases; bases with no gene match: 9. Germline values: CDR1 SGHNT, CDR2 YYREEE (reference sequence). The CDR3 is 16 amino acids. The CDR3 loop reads CASSEDRGARTDTQYF. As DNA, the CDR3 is TGTGCCAGCAGCGAGGACAGGGGAGCGAGAACAGATACGCAGTATTTT.

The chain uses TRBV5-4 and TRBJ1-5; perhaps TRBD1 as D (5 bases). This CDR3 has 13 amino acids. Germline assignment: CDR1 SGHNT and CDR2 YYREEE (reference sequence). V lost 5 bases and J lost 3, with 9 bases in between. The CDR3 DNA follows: TGTGCCAGCAGTACAGGACCCAATCAGCCCCAGCATTTT. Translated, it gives CASSTGPNQPQHF.

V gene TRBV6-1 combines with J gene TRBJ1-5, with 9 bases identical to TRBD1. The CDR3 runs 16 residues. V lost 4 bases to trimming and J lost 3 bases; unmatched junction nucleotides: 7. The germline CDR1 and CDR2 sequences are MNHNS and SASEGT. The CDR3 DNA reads TGTGCCAGCAGTGGCCTCCGGGACAGGGACAATCAGCCCCAGCATTTT. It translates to CASSGLRDRDNQPQHF.

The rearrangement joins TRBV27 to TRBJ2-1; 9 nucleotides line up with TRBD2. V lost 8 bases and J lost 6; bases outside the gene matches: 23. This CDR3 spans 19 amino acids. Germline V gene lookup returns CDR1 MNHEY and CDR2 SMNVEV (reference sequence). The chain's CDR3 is CASSKRLGLAGNYFNEQFF. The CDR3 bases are TGTGCCAGCTCTAAACGTTTGGGGCTAGCGGGAAATTATTTCAATGAGCAGTTCTTC.

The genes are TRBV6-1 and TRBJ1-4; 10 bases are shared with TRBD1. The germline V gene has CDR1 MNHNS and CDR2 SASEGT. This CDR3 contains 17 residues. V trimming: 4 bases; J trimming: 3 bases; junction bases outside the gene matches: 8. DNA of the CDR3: TGTGCCAGCAGTGGACCCGACAGGGGGCGATCTAATGAAAAACTGTTTTTT. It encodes CASSGPDRGRSNEKLFF.